The 14 T cell receptor beta chains listed next were all sequenced from one sample in a study of response to subunit inactivated influenza vaccine. TCRdb re-analysed the RT-PCR reads in MiXCR, keeping a single row per CDR3 protein. The sample contains about 160,000 distinct CDR3 sequences, about a tenth of which appear only once. This material consisted of non-naive T cells sorted from PBMCs, taken around seven weeks after vaccination. The receptors come from a man in his fifties or sixties who received an inactivated influenza vaccine.

This clonotype was found many times. This chain connects TRBV28 to TRBJ2-2; 12 bases are a match to TRBD2. The CDR3 is 18 residues long. Germline CDR1 and CDR2: MDHEN and SYDVKM. V was pared by 5 bases and J by 0 bases, with 7 bases of the junction left unmatched. CDR3 in amino acids: CASSPGLAGRSNTGELFF. DNA for the CDR3: TGTGCCAGCAGTCCAGGACTAGCGGGAAGATCGAACACCGGGGAGCTGTTTTTT.

This clonotype was seen only a few times. The chain uses TRBV5-1 and TRBJ2-2; D possibly corresponds to TRBD2 (5 bases). Trimming cost V 2 bases and J 1 base, with 9 bases left between them. The CDR3 consists of 15 residues. Germline values: CDR1 SGHRS, CDR2 YFSETQ. CDR3 amino acids: CASSFGLMNTGELFF. As DNA, the CDR3 is TGCGCCAGCAGCTTTGGACTGATGAACACCGGGGAGCTGTTTTTT.

This clonotype was detected ten times or more. This chain joins TRBV29-1 and TRBJ1-4; D is unclear. V shed 6 bases and J shed 8 bases, with 10 bases lying between them. CDR3 length: 11 residues. Germline-derived CDR1 and CDR2 are SQVTM and ANQGSEA. The CDR3 DNA reads as TGCAGCGTCCGATCGGGCGAAAAACTGTTTTTT. Translating gives CSVRSGEKLFF.

This clonotype was counted ten times or more. The CDR3 coding sequence is TGCAGTGCTAGAGATCCGGTGGGCACAGATACGCAGTATTTT. It codes for CSARDPVGTDTQYF. The J gene is TRBJ2-3, the V gene TRBV20-1; unclear D gene. Germline CDR1 reads DFQATT; CDR2 reads SNEGSKA (reference sequence). This CDR3 region has 14 residues. Trimming removed 0 bases from V and 1 base from J, with 8 bases in between.

The chain joins TRBV6-2 or TRBV6-3 to TRBJ2-2, with 9 bases matching TRBD2. The CDR3 sequence is 14 residues long. After removal of 7 bases from V and 6 bases from J, the junction contained 6 bases not matched to a gene. Per germline, CDR1 MNHEY and CDR2 SVGEGT. The CDR3 DNA reads TGTGCCAGCACCCCTAGCGGGAAGTCCGGGGAGCTGTTTTTT. Protein sequence: CASTPSGKSGELFF.

This clonotype was detected only a few times. The rearrangement joins TRBV29-1 to TRBJ2-3, with D perhaps TRBD1 or TRBD2 (6 bases each). Trimming cost V 0 bases and J 1 base, with 14 bases left between them. The CDR3 consists of 16 residues. Looked up from germline, CDR1 is SQVTM and CDR2 is ANQGSEA. The CDR3 loop is CSVEDQGPSGTDTQYF. For the CDR3, the DNA is TGCAGCGTTGAAGATCAGGGGCCTAGCGGCACAGATACGCAGTATTTT.

Worth noting for this clonotype: At one end the junction does not follow the germline gene, possibly because of a read error. The chain carries TRBV5-1 and TRBJ2-2, with 8 bases identical to TRBD2. CDR3 length equals 16 residues. Looked up from germline, CDR1 is SGHRS and CDR2 is YFSETQ. CDR3 sequence (DNA): TGCGCCAGCAGCGGAGGGACTAGGCTGAACACCGGGGACCTGTTTTTT. It specifies CASSGGTRLNTGDLFF.

This clonotype was recorded a few times. This chain uses TRBV2 with TRBJ2-2; a weak D match, TRBD2 (6 bases). The CDR3 covers 16 residues. Trimming removed 6 bases at V and 0 bases at J, with 14 bases between. Looked up from germline, CDR1 is SNHLY and CDR2 is FYNNEI. CDR3 DNA: TGTGCCAGCAGCCAAACTAGCTTCGCGAACACCGGGGAGCTGTTTTTT. Its translation: CASSQTSFANTGELFF.

V usage is TRBV11-2 and J usage is TRBJ1-4; no reliable D call. CDR3 length equals 14 residues. Trimming removed 6 bases at V and 7 bases at J, with 15 bases between. CDR1 SGHAT and CDR2 FQNNGV come from the germline V gene. The CDR3 reads CASSLDWATEKLFF. The CDR3 DNA reads as TGTGCCAGCAGTTTGGACTGGGCAACTGAAAAACTGTTTTTT. Looking up the rest from reference TRBV11-2 and TRBJ1-4 gives the full variable domain: EAGVAQSPRYKIIEKRQSVAFWCNPISGHATLYWYQQILGQGPKLLIQFQNNGVVDDSQLPKDRFSAERLKGVDSTLKIQPAKLEDSAVYLCASSLDWATEKLFFGSGTQLSVL.

This clonotype came up a few times. This rearrangement joins TRBV20-1 to TRBJ2-5; 8 bases fit TRBD1. Germline CDR1 and CDR2: DFQATT and SNEGSKA (reference sequence). The CDR3 contains 14 residues. V lost 7 bases to trimming and J lost 2 bases; unmatched junction nucleotides: 9. The CDR3 reads CSGSRGRAQETQYF. The CDR3 DNA is TGCAGTGGCTCCAGGGGGCGCGCACAAGAGACCCAGTACTTC.

The chain combines TRBV5-1 with TRBJ2-1; TRBD1 agrees at 7 bases. V was clipped by 5 bases and J by 7 bases; unmatched bases: 9. The CDR3 runs 14 residues. Germline CDR1 is SGHRS and CDR2 is YFSETQ. The CDR3 DNA reads TGCGCCAGCAGACAGGGTAGGGGGCTTAATGAGCAGTTCTTC. Its translation: CASRQGRGLNEQFF.

This clonotype came up once. The chain carries TRBV6-1 and TRBJ2-3; 11 nucleotides agree with TRBD2. V lost 6 bases and J lost 3; bases outside the gene matches: 5. This CDR3 spans 15 amino acids. Germline-derived CDR1 and CDR2 are MNHNS and SASEGT. CDR3 nucleotides: TGTGCCAGCAGCAAACTAGCGGGGGTTACAGATACGCAGTATTTT. Translating it yields CASSKLAGVTDTQYF.

This clonotype appeared a few times. The gene calls are TRBV11-2 and TRBJ2-7, with D possibly TRBD2 on 7 matching bases. Trimming cost V 1 base and J 0 bases, with 25 bases left between them. CDR1 SGHAT and CDR2 FQNNGV come from the germline V gene. CDR3 length equals 20 residues. The CDR3 bases are TGTGCCAGCAGCTTAGGACTAGGCAGGTCGGGGGGCGCGGTCTCCTACGAGCAGTACTTC. Translated: CASSLGLGRSGGAVSYEQYF.

The table lists this clonotype with many counts. The V gene is TRBV7-2, the J gene TRBJ2-2; 7 positions match TRBD1. The trim removed 4 bases at V and 4 bases at J, leaving 6 bases unmatched. Germline V gene sequence: CDR1 SGHTA, CDR2 FQGNSA. This CDR3 has 15 residues. The CDR3 DNA reads TGTGCCAGCAGCTCGAGACAGGGCTCCACCGGGGAGCTGTTTTTT. The encoded protein is CASSSRQGSTGELFF. The full variable domain, rest sourced from reference TRBV7-2 and TRBJ2-2, is GAGVSQSPSNKVTEKGKDVELRCDPISGHTALYWYRQSLGQGLEFLIYFQGNSAPDKSGLPSDRFSAERTGGSVSTLTIQRTQQEDSAVYLCASSSRQGSTGELFFGEGSRLTVL.